This T cell receptor beta chain is drawn from a study of Ad26.COV2.S vaccination and SARS-CoV-2 variants. Study-wide findings and caveats: Comparable non-spike TCR breadth was observed in vaccine and placebo recipients.

CDR1 and CDR2 (germline): SGHRS, YFSETQ. Trimming cost V 4 bases and J 4 bases; bases outside gene matches: 9. This CDR3 region has 16 residues. With respect to this clone: Its antigen remains unknown.

This table comes from immunoSEQ multiplex PCR, and its TCRdb copy is limited to in-frame clones, with some not included. The sample has some 320,000 clones, 70% to 90% seen once; the top ten hold more than 1.5%. Documented treatment: around 19 received Ad26.COV2.S at low or high dose, single or two shots; about 5 received placebo; per-sample allocation not given. Sampling happened 63 days after the first vaccine or placebo injection. SARS-CoV-2 spike from the Wuhan strain was encoded by the vaccine, an Ad26 vector. This chain uses TRBV5-1 with TRBJ1-2; 11 bases map to TRBD1. Specimen: peripheral blood, collected in a trial of Ad26.COV2.S vaccine versus placebo. This TCR was recovered from a person aged 18 to 65 who received the Ad26.COV2.S COVID-19 vaccine or a placebo. The CDR3 coding sequence is TGCGCCAGCAGCCCGAAAGGACAGGGGGCTGGCTATGGCTACACCTTC. Translated, it gives CASSPKGQGAGYGYTF.